This T cell receptor beta chain was identified in a study of T cell repertoires in cytomegalovirus infection (dated by TCRdb to between 2017 and 2020). Study-wide context: Peptide stimulations targeted recently identified HLA-C-restricted CMV epitopes, whose presentation resists viral immunomodulation, together with well-studied HLA-B-restricted epitopes. Donor HLA type was relevant to the analysis, as public TCR beta signatures indicated carriage of CMV infection together with the matching HLA type. Overall study outcomes, separate from this receptor: In the ex vivo response, HLA-C-restricted CMV-specific TCR beta clonotypes were dominant, and in two of eight donors the single most frequent clonotype came from this HLA-C-restricted group. Carriers of CMV infection plus the relevant HLA type were discriminated by the cumulative frequency of public TCR beta family members in the study cohort and in an independent 352-donor cohort.

Note on this clonotype: The antigen it binds to is not known. No qualities accompany the bases; no much larger clone lies one base away.

The junction shows trimming of 8 bases on V and 3 bases on J, and the gene matches do not reach 5 bases of it. CDR3 length: 13 amino acids, cysteine to phenylalanine. Only the CDR3 region is kept as DNA, spanning 39 bases read in frame from base 1. Reading the label with the study, this specimen's treatment or condition is: in vitro stimulation with specific CMV peptide epitopes to enrich CMV-specific T cells. Sequencing was performed on an Illumina HiSeq 1500. TCRdb applied fastp at Q25 and MiXCR to the public reads, then kept only in-frame beta chains. Rows with a matching CDR3 protein are joined into one entry that keeps the most common DNA and genes. For this sample the table gives roughly 150,000 distinct CDR3 sequences, of which 32% were detected only once. The top ten hold about 52% of the sample.

The V gene is TRBV12-3 or TRBV12-4 and the J gene is TRBJ2-7; TRBD1 fits 9 bases in the junction. The input for sequencing was CD8+ T cells from cultured PBMCs, taken from culture after CMV antigen stimulation. This receptor was identified in a human donor in good health (CMV status not recorded). Some clones in this sample may be carry-over from other donors' samples. The CDR3 protein sequence reads: CASGGTGLYEQYF. The DNA is TGTGCCAGCGGGGGGACAGGGCTCTACGAGCAGTACTTC.